This note documents a single T cell receptor beta chain sequence. In the original workflow: By means of reference gene primer amplification, nucleated cell counts were estimated. Clones were sequenced by immunoSEQ multiplex PCR, and TCRdb holds only the in-frame ones, with some missing. V and J calls and clone size are those listed in that table; D and trimming were worked out from the DNA. The data show roughly 170,000 clones, with roughly 80% seen just once and approximately 12% held by the top ten. This record comes from a study of blood T cell repertoires in COVID-19. Study-wide background: PBMCs, B-cell-depleted T cells, or T cells were the source of the cDNA or gDNA that made up the material.

Between the trimmed V and J ends, which lost 1 base and 1 base, there was a span of 10 bases. The CDR3 consists of 15 residues. Per the germline V gene, CDR1 is KGHSH and CDR2 is LQKENI. This sequence joins TRBV18 and TRBJ1-1; TRBD1 is a possible D gene (6 bases). The sequenced sample was PBMCs or T cells enriched from blood (not recorded which). This receptor was obtained from a man aged 45-65 years who had recovered from COVID-19. The chain's CDR3 is CASSPQRTANTEAFF. As DNA, the CDR3 is TGTGCCAGCTCACCACAGCGGACAGCGAACACTGAAGCTTTCTTT. Full variable domain (remainder filled in from reference TRBV18 and TRBJ1-1): NAGVMQNPRHLVRRRGQEARLRCSPMKGHSHVYWYRQLPEEGLKFMVYLQKENIIDESGMPKERFSAEFPKEGPSILRIQQVVRGDSAAYFCASSPQRTANTEAFFGQGTRLTVV.